These 20 T cell receptor beta chains were sequenced from one sample in a study of blood T cell repertoires in COVID-19. Measured with immunoSEQ multiplex PCR; TCRdb has only the in-frame clones, and not every one. The profile shows under 300,000 clones, about 87% of them singletons. What was sequenced was peripheral blood. The receptors stem from a woman aged 40 to 55 with acute or convalescent COVID-19.

V is TRBV2 and J is TRBJ2-2; D possibly corresponds to TRBD1 (5 bases). The V and J ends lost 6 bases and 3 bases respectively, with 14 bases between them. The length of the CDR3 is 15 residues. From germline, CDR1 is SNHLY and CDR2 FYNNEI. CDR3 amino acids: CASRAGRYYTGELFF. The CDR3 region has the DNA TGTGCCAGCAGGGCAGGGCGGTATTACACCGGGGAGCTGTTTTTT.

The genes are TRBV5-1 and TRBJ1-3; the match to TRBD1 covers 9 bases. Germline V lookup: CDR1 SGHRS, CDR2 YFSETQ. The CDR3 covers 15 residues. V lost 3 bases to trimming and J lost 2 bases; unmatched junction nucleotides: 3. The DNA for the CDR3 is TGCGCCAGCAGCTCGGGACAGGGAACTGGAAACACCATATATTTT. It translates to CASSSGQGTGNTIYF.

J is TRBJ2-2 and V is TRBV18; D uncertain. This CDR3 has 16 residues. The germline V and J ends were trimmed by 8 bases and 0 bases, with 16 bases remaining between them. Germline CDR1 KGHSH, CDR2 LQKENI. The CDR3 sequence is CASRPPDTPNTGELFF. CDR3 coding DNA: TGTGCCAGCAGACCCCCTGACACCCCGAACACCGGGGAGCTGTTTTTT. Looking up the rest from reference TRBV18 and TRBJ2-2 gives the full variable domain: NAGVMQNPRHLVRRRGQEARLRCSPMKGHSHVYWYRQLPEEGLKFMVYLQKENIIDESGMPKERFSAEFPKEGPSILRIQQVVRGDSAAYFCASRPPDTPNTGELFFGEGSRLTVL.

The gene calls are TRBV2 and TRBJ1-3, with D perhaps matching TRBD1 (5 bases). Germline lookup yields CDR1 SNHLY and CDR2 FYNNEI. There are 15 residues in the CDR3. V shed 3 bases and J shed 0 bases, with 9 bases lying between them. CDR3 sequence: CASSETAFSGNTIYF. In nucleotides, the CDR3 is TGTGCCAGCAGTGAGACAGCTTTCTCTGGAAACACCATATATTTT.

The CDR3, as DNA: TGTGCCAGCTCACCACCCACCCGGGGGGGCAGAACACCAAGGCCAGATACGCAGTATTTT. Its protein product is CASSPPTRGGRTPRPDTQYF. This chain links TRBV18 with TRBJ2-3, with 8 bases aligning to TRBD2. Germline trimming cut 0 bases from V and 4 bases from J; bases unmatched to any gene: 18. Germline CDR1 is KGHSH and CDR2 is LQKENI. CDR3 size: 20 residues.

This sequence joins TRBV5-1 and TRBJ1-1, with 10 bases that match TRBD1. This CDR3 is 16 amino acids long. Germline values: CDR1 SGHRS, CDR2 YFSETQ. V lost 3 bases to trimming and J lost 10 bases; unmatched junction nucleotides: 15. Here the CDR3 reads CASSWRGQGSLGGAFF. The CDR3 coding sequence is TGCGCCAGCAGCTGGAGGGGACAGGGGTCCCTTGGGGGAGCTTTCTTT.

This clone showed up just once. This rearrangement joins TRBV2 to TRBJ1-2; 10 bases match TRBD1. The germline V gene encodes CDR1 SNHLY and CDR2 FYNNEI. V gave up 6 bases and J gave up 5 bases; unmatched junction bases: 9. The CDR3 extends over 15 amino acids. CDR3 region: CASSTRDRGSYGYTF. CDR3 sequence (DNA): TGTGCCAGCAGCACCCGGGACAGGGGATCTTATGGCTACACCTTC.

This chain uses TRBV9 with TRBJ2-2, with D possibly matching TRBD1 (6 bases). Germline CDR1 SGDLS, CDR2 YYNGEE. Between the trimmed V and J ends, which lost 1 base and 3 bases, there was a span of 13 bases. The CDR3 has 16 amino acids. The CDR3 DNA is TGTGCCAGCAGCGTATCCTCCACAGGGTACACCGGGGAGCTGTTTTTT. Translating it yields CASSVSSTGYTGELFF.

DNA for the CDR3: TGTGCCTGGAGTGTGGCGGCAGGGAAACATAGCAATCAGCCCCAGCATTTT. Protein sequence: CAWSVAAGKHSNQPQHF. This rearrangement joins TRBV30 to TRBJ1-5, with D possibly TRBD1 on 5 matching bases. In germline, CDR1 is GTSNPN, CDR2 SVGIG (reference sequence). The CDR3 has 17 residues. V was pared by 0 bases and J by 0 bases, with 15 bases between.

The chain employs TRBV11-2 and TRBJ1-4; D is ambiguous. The germline CDR1 and CDR2 sequences are SGHAT and FQNNGV. The length of the CDR3 is 14 residues. V shed 1 base and J shed 10 bases, with 13 bases lying between them. As DNA, the CDR3 is TGTGCCAGCAGCTTAGGCAAAGGGAGCGGAAAACTGTTTTTT. Translation: CASSLGKGSGKLFF. Variable domain in full (rest from reference TRBV11-2 and TRBJ1-4): EAGVAQSPRYKIIEKRQSVAFWCNPISGHATLYWYQQILGQGPKLLIQFQNNGVVDDSQLPKDRFSAERLKGVDSTLKIQPAKLEDSAVYLCASSLGKGSGKLFFGSGTQLSVL.

The chain carries TRBV6-4 and TRBJ2-2; weak D call: TRBD2 (5 bases). Germline-derived CDR1 and CDR2 are MRHNA and SNTAGT. CDR3 length: 18 amino acids. V lost 2 bases to trimming and J lost 3 bases, with 19 bases between them. The CDR3 nucleotides read TGTGCCAGCAGTGACATCCGTGGACTCCCCGAGGACACCGGGGAGCTGTTTTTT. Protein: CASSDIRGLPEDTGELFF.

The chain couples TRBV5-1 to TRBJ1-2; D remains ambiguous. The germline CDR1 and CDR2 sequences are SGHRS and YFSETQ. This CDR3 region has 18 residues. V shed 4 bases and J shed 4 bases, with 26 bases lying between them. CDR3 loop: CASSEYGRGRDRSYGYTF. DNA of the CDR3: TGCGCCAGCAGCGAGTACGGCAGAGGAAGAGACCGGAGCTATGGCTACACCTTC. The variable domain in full, completed from reference TRBV5-1 and TRBJ1-2, reads KAGVTQTPRYLIKTRGQQVTLSCSPISGHRSVSWYQQTPGQGLQFLFEYFSETQRNKGNFPGRFSGRQFSNSRSEMNVSTLELGDSALYLCASSEYGRGRDRSYGYTFGSGTRLTVV.

The chain combines TRBV5-1 with TRBJ2-3; a weak D match, TRBD1 (6 bases). This CDR3 comprises 15 residues. Trimming took off 1 base at V and 4 bases at J, with 13 bases between the two ends. Germline CDR1 reads SGHRS; CDR2 reads YFSETQ. For the CDR3, the DNA is TGCGCCAGCAGCTTGTTGGGGGCGCCCCCAGATACGCAGTATTTT. It translates to CASSLLGAPPDTQYF.

The gene calls are TRBV7-2 and TRBJ2-5; no reliable D call. The germline V and J ends were trimmed by 0 bases and 4 bases, with 6 bases remaining between them. CDR3 size: 13 residues. CDR1 and CDR2 from the germline V gene are SGHTA and FQGNSA. CDR3 in DNA: TGTGCCAGCAGCTTAGCCCCTCGAGAGACCCAGTACTTC. Its protein product is CASSLAPRETQYF. The full variable domain, in which reference TRBV7-2 and TRBJ2-5 provide the parts outside the CDR3, is GAGVSQSPSNKVTEKGKDVELRCDPISGHTALYWYRQSLGQGLEFLIYFQGNSAPDKSGLPSDRFSAERTGGSVSTLTIQRTQQEDSAVYLCASSLAPRETQYFGPGTRLLVL.

This chain joins TRBV5-1 and TRBJ1-6; D call uncertain. Deletions cut 1 base from V and 6 bases from J, with 11 bases between. CDR1 is SGHRS and CDR2 is YFSETQ in the germline V gene. CDR3 size: 15 residues. CDR3 bases: TGCGCCAGCAGCTTGACGGGTGAGATTAATTCACCCCTCCACTTT. It yields the protein CASSLTGEINSPLHF.

The rearrangement links TRBV10-3 to TRBJ2-7; 8 bases are shared with TRBD1. This CDR3 is 13 amino acids long. Germline lookup yields CDR1 ENHRY and CDR2 SYGVKD. V lost 3 bases and J lost 5; bases outside the gene matches: 3. DNA of the CDR3: TGTGCCATCAGTGACCCGGACAGGGACGAGCAGTACGTC. This encodes CAISDPDRDEQYV.

V is TRBV10-3 and J is TRBJ1-1; D is uncertain. The CDR3 length is 15 residues. V lost 0 bases and J lost 1, with 9 bases in between. Germline V lookup: CDR1 ENHRY, CDR2 SYGVKD. In DNA, the CDR3 is TGTGCCATCAGTGAGTCCCCGGGTAAGAACACTGAAGCTTTCTTT. Its protein product is CAISESPGKNTEAFF.

The chain uses TRBV5-4 and TRBJ2-7; 11 bases are a match to TRBD1. Trimming at V came to 3 bases and at J to 2 bases, leaving 4 bases not matched to a gene. Per the germline V gene, CDR1 is SGHNT and CDR2 is YYREEE (reference sequence). The length of the CDR3 is 15 residues. The CDR3 DNA reads as TGTGCCAGCAGCTCGGTGGGACAGGGGGCCTACGAGCAGTACGTC. This sequence encodes CASSSVGQGAYEQYV.

The V and J genes are TRBV5-5 and TRBJ1-2; 10 bases fit TRBD1. V lost 4 bases to trimming and J lost 0 bases; unmatched junction nucleotides: 15. Germline loops: CDR1 SGHKS, CDR2 YYEKEE (reference sequence). The CDR3 loop spans 19 amino acids. The CDR3 DNA is TGTGCCAGCAGCCCTCCCCCTGGGGACAGGGGTCGCGCTAACTATGGCTACACCTTC. Protein: CASSPPPGDRGRANYGYTF. Based on the CDR3 plus reference TRBV5-5 and TRBJ1-2, the full variable domain is DAGVTQSPTHLIKTRGQQVTLRCSPISGHKSVSWYQQVLGQGPQFIFQYYEKEERGRGNFPDRFSARQFPNYSSELNVNALLLGDSALYLCASSPPPGDRGRANYGYTFGSGTRLTVV.

V usage is TRBV9 and J usage is TRBJ2-3, with 7 bases identical to TRBD1. Germline V gene sequence: CDR1 SGDLS, CDR2 YYNGEE. Trimming cost V 0 bases and J 5 bases; bases outside gene matches: 6. The CDR3 is made up of 15 amino acids. The CDR3: CASSVDPGGLDTQYF. CDR3 coding DNA: TGTGCCAGCAGCGTAGACCCAGGGGGTCTAGATACGCAGTATTTT.